This T cell receptor beta chain was found in a study of blood T cell repertoires in COVID-19 (dated by TCRdb to the early 2020s). Broadly, across the study: Samples from collaborators originated in the United States, Italy and Spain and spanned both the acute and convalescent phases of COVID-19. Sample metadata almost always included a de-identified subject ID, COVID-19 status, age in years and sex. HLA class I and class II types, where available, came from metadata supplied by the sample provider rather than from assay-based typing. Samples were obtained from the ongoing ImmuneRACE study (first 160 participants) and from 1,254 subjects provided by 6 global collaborators. The dataset comprised deeply sampled blood TCRbeta repertoires from subjects exposed to, actively infected with, or recovered from COVID-19. A freely available public database, intended as a resource for researchers studying the immune response to SARS-CoV-2, is where the repertoires were released. The prospective study material was composed of cDNA or gDNA derived from T cells, B-cell-depleted T cells, or PBMCs. What the study reported, not specific to this receptor: Clinical and demographic metadata were provided uncurated, with the amount varying by source and participant.

As for this clone: Its specific antigen is unknown. It has no much larger one-base neighbor in the sample; base qualities were not kept.

TCRbeta CDR3 regions were amplified from genomic DNA by means of the immunoSEQ Assay, a bias-controlled multiplex PCR. The authors processed their data as follows. The number of nucleated cells in each sample was estimated by amplification of reference gene primers within the assay. To quantify the absolute abundance of each unique TCRbeta CDR3 rearrangement, sequence reads were collapsed and filtered. For each sample, productive Simpson clonality was calculated as the square root of Simpson's diversity index over productive rearrangements. TCRdb took over this immuneACCESS table, retaining in-frame rearrangements with V and J assigned. Such tables are incomplete; in checked studies, under half of the missing clones stem from an unresolved V gene, and the remainder is unexplained. That table gives V, J and clone size, and the DNA gave D and trimming. For this sample the table gives 80,000 to 130,000 clones, of which about nine tenths were detected only once. The ten largest clones add up to 0.85% to 1% of the sample.

Sequences MDHEN (CDR1) and SYDVKM (CDR2) are obtained from the germline V gene. V loses 4 bases, J loses 3 bases, and the germline ends lie 22 bases apart. The CDR3 goes from the cysteine to the phenylalanine over 17 residues. Only the CDR3 DNA stays, 51 bases, in frame from base 1. Collaborating institutions collected whole blood in K2EDTA tubes following their own protocols. For TCRbeta analysis, collaborator samples were shipped as frozen whole blood, as isolated PBMCs, or as DNA extracted from either sample type. Sample: peripheral blood. This receptor chain uses TRBV28 and TRBJ2-7; the D region possibly corresponds to TRBD2 (5 bases align). The clonotype comes from a man aged 55 to 70 with acute or convalescent COVID-19. The sequenced DNA is TGTGCCAGCAGTTCCACAACCTCGGGGAACCCCCTCTACGAGCAGTACTTC. Its translation reads: CASSSTTSGNPLYEQYF.